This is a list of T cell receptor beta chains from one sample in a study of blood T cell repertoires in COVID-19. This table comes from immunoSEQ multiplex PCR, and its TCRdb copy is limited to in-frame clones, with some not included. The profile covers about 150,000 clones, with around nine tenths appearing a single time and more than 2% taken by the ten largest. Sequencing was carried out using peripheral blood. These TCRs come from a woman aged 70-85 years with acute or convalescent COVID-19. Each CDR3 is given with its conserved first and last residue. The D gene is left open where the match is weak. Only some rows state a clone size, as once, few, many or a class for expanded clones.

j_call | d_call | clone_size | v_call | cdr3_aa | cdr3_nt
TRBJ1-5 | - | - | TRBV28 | CASSWGARQPQHF | TGTGCCAGCAGCTGGGGCGCCAGGCAGCCCCAGCATTTT
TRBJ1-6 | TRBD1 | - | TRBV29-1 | CSVNRGDYNSPLHF | TGCAGCGTAAACAGGGGGGACTATAATTCACCCCTCCACTTT
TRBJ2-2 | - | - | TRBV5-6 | CASSRVTGELFF | TGTGCCAGCAGTAGAGTAACCGGGGAGCTGTTTTTT
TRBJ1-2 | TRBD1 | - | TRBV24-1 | CATSDSRLGTGGYNYGYTF | TGTGCCACCAGTGATTCCAGATTGGGGACAGGGGGTTACAACTATGGCTACACCTTC
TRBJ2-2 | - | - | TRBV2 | CASRQSGELFF | TGTGCCAGCAGACAGAGCGGGGAGCTGTTTTTT
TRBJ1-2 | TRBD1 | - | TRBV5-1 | CASSLGTGNYGYTF | TGCGCCAGCAGCTTGGGGACAGGGAACTATGGCTACACCTTC
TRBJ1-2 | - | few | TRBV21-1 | CASTLLAAPNYGYTF | TGTGCCAGCACCCTTTTGGCGGCACCTAACTATGGCTACACCTTC
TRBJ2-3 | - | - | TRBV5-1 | CASSLGLGDDTQYF | TGCGCCAGCAGCTTGGGACTAGGGGACGATACGCAGTATTTT
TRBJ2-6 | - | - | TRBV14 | CASSPSSGANVLTF | TGTGCCAGCAGCCCTAGCTCTGGGGCCAACGTCCTGACTTTC
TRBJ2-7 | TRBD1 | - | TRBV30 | CAGGTGLYEQYF | TGTGCCGGAGGGACAGGATTATACGAGCAGTACTTC
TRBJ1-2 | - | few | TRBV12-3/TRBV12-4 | CASTPQGTYGYTF | TGTGCCAGCACCCCCCAGGGAACCTATGGCTACACCTTC
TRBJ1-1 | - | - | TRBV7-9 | CASSLEEGEAFF | TGTGCCAGCAGCTTAGAAGAGGGTGAAGCTTTCTTT
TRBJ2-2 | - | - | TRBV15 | CATSRVGVLTGELFF | TGTGCCACCAGCCGCGTCGGGGTCCTCACCGGGGAGCTGTTTTTT
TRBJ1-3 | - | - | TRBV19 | CASRPLASNTIYF | TGTGCCAGTAGGCCGTTGGCCTCAAACACCATATATTTT
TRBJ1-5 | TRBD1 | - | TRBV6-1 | CASSDRDRGLAQHF | TGTGCCAGCAGTGACCGGGACAGGGGTTTAGCCCAGCATTTT
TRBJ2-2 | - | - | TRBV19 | CASSGEEFTGELFF | TGTGCCAGTAGTGGGGAGGAGTTCACCGGGGAGCTGTTTTTT
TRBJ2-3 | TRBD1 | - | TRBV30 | CAWNKGQGTAQYF | TGTGCCTGGAACAAGGGACAGGGGACGGCGCAGTATTTT
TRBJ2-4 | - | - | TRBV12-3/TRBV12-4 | CASALPENIQYF | TGTGCCAGCGCGCTTCCGGAAAACATTCAGTACTTC
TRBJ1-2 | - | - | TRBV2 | CASSADGANYGYTF | TGTGCCAGCAGTGCCGACGGAGCTAACTATGGCTACACCTTC
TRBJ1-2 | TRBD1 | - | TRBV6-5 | CASTRDRAFYGYTF | TGTGCCAGCACGAGGGACAGGGCCTTCTATGGCTACACCTTC
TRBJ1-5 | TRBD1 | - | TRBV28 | CATQTGGGQPQHF | TGTGCCACCCAAACAGGGGGCGGTCAGCCCCAGCATTTT
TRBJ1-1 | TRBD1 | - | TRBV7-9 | CASSHRDRGANTEAFF | TGTGCCAGCAGCCACCGGGACAGGGGAGCGAACACTGAAGCTTTCTTT
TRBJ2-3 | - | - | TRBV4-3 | CASSQDPRTDTQYF | TGCGCCAGCAGCCAAGACCCCCGGACAGATACGCAGTATTTT
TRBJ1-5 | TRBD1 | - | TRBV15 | CATSIGDRDFKPQHF | TGTGCCACCAGCATCGGAGACAGGGACTTCAAGCCCCAGCATTTT
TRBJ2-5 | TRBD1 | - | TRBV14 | CASSPNQGVQETQYF | TGTGCCAGCAGTCCAAACCAGGGGGTCCAAGAGACCCAGTACTTC
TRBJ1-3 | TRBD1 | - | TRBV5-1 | CASSPRDSLGNTIYF | TGCGCCAGCAGCCCCCGGGACAGCCTTGGAAACACCATATATTTT
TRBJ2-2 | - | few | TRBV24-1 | CATKPHPGTGELFF | TGTGCCACCAAACCACACCCGGGCACCGGGGAGCTGTTTTTT
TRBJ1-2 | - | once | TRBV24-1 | CATRDTDYTGYTF | TGTGCCACCAGAGATACAGACTACACGGGCTACACCTTC
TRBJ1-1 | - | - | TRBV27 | CASSPDLRTEAFF | TGTGCCAGCAGTCCTGACTTGCGCACTGAAGCTTTCTTT
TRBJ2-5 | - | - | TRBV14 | CASSRGGIPETQYF | TGTGCCAGCAGCCGTGGGGGGATACCAGAGACCCAGTACTTC
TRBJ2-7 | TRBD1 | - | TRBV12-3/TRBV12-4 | CASSSRDRRYF | TGTGCCAGCAGTTCCCGGGACAGGAGGTACTTC
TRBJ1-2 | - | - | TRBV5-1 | CASSSGSANYGYTF | TGCGCCAGCAGCTCAGGATCAGCTAACTATGGCTACACCTTC
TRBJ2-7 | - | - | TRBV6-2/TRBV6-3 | CASSYSVRGEQYF | TGTGCCAGCAGTTACAGCGTACGTGGCGAGCAGTACTTC
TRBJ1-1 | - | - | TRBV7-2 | CASSLPRPGTEAFF | TGTGCCAGCAGTTTACCGAGACCGGGCACTGAAGCTTTCTTT
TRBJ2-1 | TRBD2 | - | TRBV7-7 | CASSPGLALNNEQFF | TGTGCTAGCAGCCCCGGACTAGCGCTGAACAATGAGCAGTTCTTC
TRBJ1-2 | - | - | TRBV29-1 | CSVGEAYGYTF | TGCAGCGTTGGGGAGGCCTATGGCTACACCTTC
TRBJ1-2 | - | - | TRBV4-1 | CASSPQGLVSNYGYTF | TGCGCCAGCAGCCCGCAGGGGTTGGTATCTAACTATGGCTACACCTTC
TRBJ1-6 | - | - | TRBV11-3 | CASSSPGNYNSPLHF | TGTGCCAGCAGCTCTCCAGGGAATTATAATTCACCCCTCCACTTT
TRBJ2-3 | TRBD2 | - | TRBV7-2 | CASSLRLADSDTQYF | TGTGCCAGCAGCCTGAGACTAGCGGATTCAGATACGCAGTATTTT
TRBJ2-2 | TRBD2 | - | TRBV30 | CAWSVLGAGADTGELFF | TGTGCCTGGAGTGTACTCGGAGCGGGGGCAGATACCGGGGAGCTGTTTTTT
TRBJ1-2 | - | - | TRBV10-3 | CATHPAGEAYGYTF | TGTGCCACCCACCCGGCGGGGGAGGCCTATGGCTACACCTTC
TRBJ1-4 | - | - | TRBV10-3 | CAISGGATNEKLFF | TGTGCCATCTCCGGCGGTGCAACTAATGAAAAACTGTTTTTT
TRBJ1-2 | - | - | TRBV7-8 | CASSLGNQQGPYTF | TGTGCCAGCAGCTTAGGAAACCAACAGGGACCATACACCTTC